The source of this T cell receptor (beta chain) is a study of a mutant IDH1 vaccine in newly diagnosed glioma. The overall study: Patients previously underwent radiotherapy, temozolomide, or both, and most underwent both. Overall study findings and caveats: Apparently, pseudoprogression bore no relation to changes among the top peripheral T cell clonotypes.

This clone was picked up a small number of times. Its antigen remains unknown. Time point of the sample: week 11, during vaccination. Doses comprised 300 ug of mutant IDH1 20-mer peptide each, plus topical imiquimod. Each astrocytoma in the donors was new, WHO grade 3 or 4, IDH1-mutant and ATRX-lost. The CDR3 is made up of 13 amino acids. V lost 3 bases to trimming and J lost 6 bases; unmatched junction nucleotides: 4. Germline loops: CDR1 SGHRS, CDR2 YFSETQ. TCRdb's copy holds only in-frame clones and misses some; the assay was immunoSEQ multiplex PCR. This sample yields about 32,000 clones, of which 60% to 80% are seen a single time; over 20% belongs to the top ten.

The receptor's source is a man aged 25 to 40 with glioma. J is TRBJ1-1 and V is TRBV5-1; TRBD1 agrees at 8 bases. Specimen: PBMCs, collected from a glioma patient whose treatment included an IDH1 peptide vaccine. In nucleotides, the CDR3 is TGCGCCAGCAGCTCGACAGGGGACGCTGAAGCTTTCTTT. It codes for CASSSTGDAEAFF.